This TCR beta chain was captured by sequencing in a study of regulatory T cells (dated by TCRdb to 2016 to 2019). The study in broad terms: The study compared T-cell receptor beta repertoires of sorted regulatory, conventional CD4+ and CD8+ T cells in CD3G-deficient patients with those in healthy controls. The paper's findings and limits, for the study overall: In patients, repertoires had restricted unique TRB V-J pairs and skewed V and J gene usage, with regulatory T cells showing the most marked changes. Conventional CD4+ T cells from CD3G-deficient patients were enriched for hydrophobic residues at CDR3 positions 6 and 7, suggesting more self-reactive specificities.

Evidence of autoimmunity was present in all CD3G-deficient patients, and the autoimmunity was more severe in two of the patients. Patients ranged from 2 to 39 years of age at testing and had reduced naive and increased memory CD4+ and CD8+ T-cell proportions. CD4+ cells were FACS-sorted into CD25-high CD127-low regulatory T cells and CD25-low CD127-high conventional CD4+ T cells. Roughly six individuals with CD3G deficiency were included in the patient group. An international network of physicians spanning the United States, Europe and Asia provided the patient samples and clinical data. Ficoll density separation was used to isolate peripheral blood mononuclear cells. The trim is 2 bases for V and 1 base for J, with a gap of 9 bases between the germline ends. Reading from cysteine to phenylalanine, the CDR3 counts 15 amino acids. Left in the record is the CDR3 DNA by itself, 45 bases read in frame from the first base. According to the germline V gene, CDR1 reads MNHNS and CDR2 reads SASEGT.

The multiplex PCR used 52 forward TRBV primers and 13 reverse TRBJ primers, with assay-based and computational corrections for amplification bias. Within the immunoSEQ assay, multiplex PCR amplified rearranged TRB loci from genomic DNA. Sequencing of the TRB amplicons was done on an Illumina HiSeq platform. The study's own analysis went as follows. Raw sequences were error-filtered and aligned to reference gene sequences by custom algorithms, then analyzed with the immunoSEQ online tools. Frequencies of productive and nonproductive TRB rearrangements were evaluated among both unique and total sequences. Hydrophobicity and amino acid composition of residues 6 and 7 within the TRB CDR3 were used to estimate the potential for self-reactivity. Groups were compared by t tests, Mann-Whitney tests or two-way ANOVA performed in Prism software. As stored in TCRdb, this immuneACCESS dataset retains in-frame rearrangements with V and J assigned. A fraction of the clones does not appear; measured against another copy, unresolved V genes explain less than half of the discrepancy, and the remainder lacks a known reason. V and J calls and clone size follow that table, whereas D and trimming were derived from the DNA. Here the sample has 25,000 to 35,000 clones; 80% to 95% occur a single time. The ten largest account for roughly 1.6% of the sample.

A note on this clone: It lacks a known antigen. Base qualities were left out, and no much larger clone turns up one base away.

The rearranged chain carries TRBV6-1 and TRBJ2-4; no confident D gene assignment can be made. The sample was conventional CD4+ T cells sorted from blood. This clonotype was sampled from a person between 18 and 30 years old with CD3G deficiency. CDR3 reads: CASSEIGLAKNIQYF. The sequenced DNA is TGTGCCAGCAGTGAAATAGGGCTGGCCAAAAACATTCAGTACTTC.